This record looks at one TCR beta chain sequence and its context. Its antigen remains unknown. Produced via immunoSEQ multiplex PCR; TCRdb's table is partial and in-frame only. The sample has tens of thousands of clones; about 94% are singletons. These data originate in a study of graft-versus-host responses after intestinal transplantation. Study as a whole: In this cohort, recipients had multivisceral, liver-intestinal, or isolated intestinal transplants. Recipients were all induced with anti-thymocyte globulin, then given tacrolimus and steroids for around three years.

General observations from the study: The recipient marrow held GvH clones, and some of them showed up first in ileum or blood.

The sequence derives from a human donor who was the organ donor for an intestinal transplant. The sequencing here drew on unstimulated CD4+ T cells sorted from spleen or lymph node cells, taken before transplant.

CDR3 protein: CSPLGLVEQYF. The CDR3 region has the DNA TGCAGTCCGTTGGGGCTCGTGGAGCAGTACTTC. The V call is TRBV20-1, the J call TRBJ2-7; the D gene is possibly TRBD1 (5 bases). Deletions cut 8 bases from V and 7 bases from J, with 15 bases between. Looked up from germline, CDR1 is DFQATT and CDR2 is SNEGSKA (reference sequence). The CDR3 spans 11 residues.